This T cell receptor beta chain stems from a study of blood T cell repertoires in COVID-19. The CDR3 sequence is 15 residues long. Germline loops: CDR1 LGHDT, CDR2 YNNKEL (reference sequence). V lost 7 bases and J lost 1, with 13 bases in between. Measured with immunoSEQ multiplex PCR; TCRdb has only the in-frame clones, and not every one. The sample records approximately 240,000 clones, approximately 80% being singletons. The source of this sequence is a woman aged 80 or over with active or convalescent COVID-19. The material sequenced was peripheral blood. The chain joins TRBV3-1 (or the pseudogene TRBV3-2) to TRBJ2-2, with D possibly being TRBD1 (6 bases). CDR3 residues: CASTRQVMNTGELFF. In DNA form, the CDR3 reads TGTGCCAGCACCCGACAGGTGATGAACACCGGGGAGCTGTTTTTT.